Here is one TCR beta chain with its context. Its antigen has not been determined. No much larger clone is present one base from it, and per-base qualities are unavailable. CDR3 length: 13 amino acids, cysteine to phenylalanine. Of the read, only the CDR3 DNA is kept; its 39 bases are in frame from base 1. The junction carries 7 bases between V and J, which are trimmed by 0 bases and 3 bases respectively. CDR1 and CDR2 are read off the germline V gene (reference sequence) as GTSNPN and SVGIG. The data originate from a study of cytomegalovirus exposure and HLA in healthy donors (TCRdb year 2017). About the study as a whole: An earlier analysis of some 600 of the donors reported roughly 300 Gb of sequence data and 95 million to 140 million unique TCR beta sequences obtained from around 180 million T cells. The study aimed to test whether signatures of past pathogen exposure could be identified by cataloging public T cell receptors. All discovery cohort repertoires had been generated using a single sequencing platform. About 5 DR-DQ haplotypes were handled as single units for association and clustering, since linkage in the cohort was strong. Alongside the repertoire data, information on donor age, sex, ethnicity and CMV serostatus was compiled. In an earlier analysis of 500 to 650 of the donors, high-throughput TCR beta sequencing was used to judge whether each TCR beta V gene segment behaved as functional or pseudogenic. An early release covering roughly 640 HLA-typed donors comprised about 300 gigabases of sequencing data and 85 million or so unique TCR sequences. The genetic ancestry cluster associated with self-reported Caucasian donors included about 84% of the roughly 360 genotyped donors. High-throughput TCR immunosequencing, statistical association of individual TCRs with disease status, and machine learning were combined to predict cytomegalovirus infection status. To study patterns of TCR occurrence, a later analysis re-analyzed previously published TCR beta repertoires from 666 donors and added high-resolution HLA genotyping. Rather than drawing on any new phenotypic data, the later analysis identified candidate immune exposures from TCR beta sequences and the way those sequences occurred across donors. Both class I and class II loci were covered by HLA typing, at four-digit resolution. On average, 235,054 unique TCR beta nucleotide sequences were sequenced per donor among more than 350 genotyped donors of the cohort, with around 19% of those sequences being non-productive. In addition to the first cohort of roughly 700 subjects, a separate validation cohort of 120 different subjects was used. A later genetic analysis used genome-wide SNP genotypes for 398 of the 666 donors, treating that subset as a discovery cohort. Using immunosequencing, the study profiled T cell repertoires from 550 to 750 subjects and related those repertoires to cytomegalovirus serostatus. Typing coverage differed by locus: A, B, C, DRB1 and DQB1 were typed in roughly 629-630 donors, DQA1 in about 500, DPA1 in 600 to 610, and DPB1 in 472. What the work shows at the level of the full study, not this receptor alone: Linkage disequilibrium might explain the correlated functional status among segregating V segments, but an unknown experimental factor could not be ruled out. The sequencing pipeline was judged likely to have produced a cluster of highly shared sequence variants as a technical artifact. At a false discovery rate of 0.05, a later analysis linked around 17,000 TCR beta sequences to specific HLA alleles. Compared with equally common non-associated chains, HLA-associated TCR beta chains in a later analysis were more clonally expanded and had lower generation probabilities. Because HLA typing was missing for some donors at each locus, association tests included only the typed subset. According to the authors, the approach could potentially be generalized to other disease states and immunological phenotypes. The classifier was reported to diagnose cytomegalovirus status with high specificity and sensitivity in both the original cohort and the validation cohort. Compared with the approximately 670-donor mean, donors in an Asian-associated ancestry cluster had fewer N-insertions in productive TCRs, according to a later genetic analysis. Strong co-occurrence of HLA alleles, especially DR and DQ, made assigning TCR associations to individual alleles difficult. Only TCR beta chains were sequenced in this cohort, and the absence of alpha or paired-chain data limited detectable features. The study gave a list of 150 to 200 TCR beta chains associated with cytomegalovirus. Most TCR sequences were seen in very few donors, while some public TCRs were found in many individuals. Several of the top co-occurrence clusters appeared to be linked to parvovirus B19, influenza, CMV and Epstein-Barr virus, according to a later analysis. Sequencing depth was assumed to be roughly uniform across donors in the presence/absence analyses, though that assumption may not hold. Broadly in line with IMGT annotations, most TCR beta V segments showed up in productive rearrangements about 87% or about 30% of the time in an earlier analysis of 587 of the donors. In a later genetic analysis, a missense DCLRE1C variant was associated with V-gene and J-gene trimming of TCR beta chains, and the association was replicated in an independent cohort. The only immune exposure information available for the cohort was CMV serostatus. In a later analysis, TCR association rates were found to vary across HLA loci, with the most associated TCRs seen for DRB1 alleles and the fewest for HLA-C alleles. The 87-base-pair reads could not distinguish some IMGT-functional V segments, including TRBV6-2 and TRBV6-3, so those segments were excluded. A further reported finding was that TCR beta sequences accurately predicted the HLA-A and HLA-B alleles for most subjects in the first cohort. According to a later analysis, most CMV-associated TCR beta chains appeared to be HLA-restricted, and the HLA associations seemed to be driven largely by CMV exposure. Over 15 rarely observed V segments, including chromosome 9 orphons, were excluded from the earlier analysis of just under 600 of the donors because counts were too low. A few of the identified cytomegalovirus-associated TCR beta chains were confirmed in vitro to be specific for cytomegalovirus antigens.

Receptors were amplified or captured by the immunoSEQ multiplex PCR assay. The multiplex PCR relied on a mix of 60 forward primers for TCR Vbeta segments and 13 reverse primers for TCR Jbeta segments. A multiplex PCR assay on genomic DNA amplified the CDR3 region of rearranged TCR beta genes. Amplified TCR beta libraries were sequenced as 87-base-pair reads on the Illumina HiSeq System. The original pipeline was this. In a later analysis, tens of millions of unique TCR beta chains were counted across the approximately 670 repertoires, and approximately 11 million of these chains were shared by at least two donors. Raw reads were error-corrected and collapsed into unique sequences by a nearest-neighbor algorithm in which closely related sequences were merged to remove PCR and sequencing errors. V, D and J gene segments were assigned by aligning CDR3 sequences to IMGT reference sequences. Each retained sequence needed at least a six-nucleotide match to both a V gene segment and a J gene segment. Rearrangements were called productive when the CDR3 lacked stop codons and stayed in frame with V and J; all others were non-productive. Following IMGT convention, CDR3 was defined as the stretch from the second conserved V-encoded cysteine up to the conserved J-encoded phenylalanine. The earlier analysis of approximately 500 of the donors excluded sequences that lacked an unambiguous match to a single V gene segment. An earlier analysis of 587 of the donors classified V segments as functional when productive rearrangements were above 56.7% and as segregating when the standard deviation between donors was above 5%. To diagnose cytomegalovirus status from the catalog of TCR beta chain sequences, a statistical classification framework was built. In a later analysis, V and J genes were assigned by comparing TCR nucleotide sequences against IMGT/GENE-DB human TR gene sequences. A later analysis assigned CDR3 sequences and most-parsimonious VDJ recombination scenarios with the TCRdist pipeline. In a later analysis, each TCR beta chain was defined by its CDR3 amino acid sequence together with its V-gene family, and reads without a unique V-gene family were excluded. As a way to deal with suspected cross-contamination and a sequencing artifact, a later analysis dropped under 600 nucleotide sequences that were highly shared and had low generation probability. In a later analysis, a clonal expansion index was calculated for each public chain from normalized within-repertoire ranks of inferred template counts. In a later analysis, generation probabilities were computed with a VDJ recombination model fitted to out-of-frame rearrangements, and the resulting probabilities were checked against IGoR. A later analysis scored TCR-TCR, TCR-HLA and TCR-CMV co-occurrence with hypergeometric tests, applying a repertoire-size bias correction to TCR pairs. A later analysis estimated false discovery rates by permuting HLA or CMV assignments 20 times. In a later analysis, co-occurring TCRs were grouped using DBSCAN, with TCRdist sequence similarity added in when clustering inside HLA-allele-positive subsets. Repertoires with fewer than 30,000 or more than 120,000 public chains were left out of co-occurrence clustering, as were a handful of repertoires with anomalous nucleotide sharing. TCRdb carries this immuneACCESS record with in-frame sequences only. Its versions omit some clonotypes, under half of them owing to an unresolved V gene in the studies checked, with the rest unexplained. That table supplies the V and J calls and clone size; D and trimming were determined from the DNA. The sample table shows about 140,000 clones, and approximately 83% are seen once. Approximately 2.4% of the sample belongs to the ten largest clones.

The cohort was made up of approximately 700 healthy bone marrow donors. At the time of sampling, every cohort member was nominally healthy, though immune exposures that went unrecorded were likely present. The donor tested CMV seronegative, placing the donor among the 350 or so seronegative members of the cohort. Every donor gave a peripheral blood sample, and the peripheral blood mononuclear cells from that sample were used for TCR beta sequencing. The Qiagen DNeasy Blood Extraction Kit was used to extract genomic DNA from the blood cell samples. The TCR was taken from a male donor in good health and CMV-seronegative. Source material: PBMCs. Recombination linked TRBV30 to TRBJ2-3; no confident D gene assignment can be made. CDR3 sequence: CAWSVARTDTQYF. DNA sequence: TGTGCCTGGAGTGTAGCTAGAACAGATACGCAGTATTTT.